This T cell receptor beta chain was profiled in a study of radiation and T cells in renal cell carcinoma (TCRdb year 2020). For context, the study as a whole: The samples were obtained from a clinical trial, where primary renal cell carcinomas were treated with 15 Gy stereotactic body radiation therapy and then removed by nephrectomy 4 weeks afterward. In total, 50 to 55 samples, comprising 26 tumors and some 27 peripheral blood samples, were subjected to TCR beta sequencing. A total of about 3.8 million unique CDR3 nucleotide sequences, encoding 2,658,974 unique CDR3 amino acid sequences, were found across all 55 or so samples.

As to this clone: Its antigen target is currently unknown. No much larger clone exists at a distance of one base, and base qualities are not known.

TCR beta libraries were generated from genomic DNA with the immunoSEQ kit, following the manufacturer's recommendations. To prepare libraries, a first multiplex PCR with proprietary primers was run, followed by a second PCR that added unique barcodes, and a bead cleanup was done after each round. Each sample batch included a kit-provided positive control reaction and a negative control reaction. The final libraries were assessed on an Agilent 4200 TapeStation D1000 ScreenTape, pooled by volume, and quantified by qPCR. Sequencing was performed on an Illumina NextSeq500 using a MidOutput 150-cycle cartridge, with 156 Read1 cycles, 15 Index1 cycles, and the kit custom primers. The pooled library was loaded at roughly 1 pM, and approximately 18% PhiX control was spiked in. On the study's bioinformatics: The vendor-processed data were analyzed in R, and a clonotype was defined as all T cells that share the same CDR3 nucleotide sequence. In the clone abundance analyses, frequencies in each sample were normalized to that sample's 10,000 most abundant clones. Public T cell clones, averaging fewer than five per sample, were removed before analysis. An abundance difference of at least 32-fold between compartments was the criterion for calling clonotypes tumor-enriched or baseline blood-enriched. A beta-binomial differential abundance model was used to identify clonotypes that were expanded or contracted between blood time points. Tumor-blood repertoire similarity was measured with the Baroni-Urbani and Buser coefficient, and group comparisons used two-tailed Wilcoxon tests in R. Sourced from immuneACCESS, this table was stored by TCRdb with only in-frame sequences that have V and J called. A share of the clones is absent; for the studies checked, an unresolved V gene accounts for under half, and the remainder has no known explanation. That table gives V, J and clone size, and the DNA gave D and trimming. The sample includes tens of thousands of clones, with just over 85% observed a single time. The ten most abundant clones make up around 21% of the sample.

There are 16 amino acids in the CDR3, from cysteine to phenylalanine inclusive. Only the CDR3 DNA is retained, 48 bases long and in frame from the first base. V loses 4 bases, J loses 4 bases, and the germline ends lie 19 bases apart. The germline V gene (reference sequence) sets CDR1 to LNHDA and CDR2 to SQIVND. The time point label on this specimen signifies: blood 2 weeks post-SBRT. The label giving this sample's treatment or condition can be read as: 15 Gy SBRT to primary tumor, nephrectomy 4 weeks later. To follow tumor-enriched clonotypes, peripheral blood was collected serially from radiation-treated patients at baseline and again at 2 weeks and 4 weeks after SBRT. Renal cell carcinoma with clear cell pathology was present in all patients. The QIAamp DNA Blood Mini Kit (Qiagen) was used to prepare genomic DNA for TCR sequencing. Samples were included in the analyses only if all quality control checks were passed.

Results the study describes overall, beyond this receptor: Because the trial had a single-armed design, the trial could not examine how radiation dose or scheduling affected the TCR repertoire. Dynamics of the blood repertoire were not tracked past 4 weeks after treatment. In blood, the top tumor clonotypes increased between baseline and 2 weeks post-radiation and then shrank by 4 weeks, which suggests that tumor-resident clones expanded only transiently. Because pretreatment tumor biopsies were not available, the study could not determine whether clonotypes were already present within the tumor at baseline.

This receptor was taken from a woman between 50 and 59 years old with renal cell carcinoma. The specimen was blood, collected from a patient whose treatment included radiotherapy and nephrectomy. The chain employs TRBV19 and TRBJ1-2; TRBD1 is possibly the D segment (5 matching bases). The nucleotide sequence is given as TGTGCCAGTAGTAGGACCTTGATAGGGGATGGCTATGGCTACACCTTC. It translates to CASSRTLIGDGYGYTF. The full variable domain, completed from the reference TRBV19 and TRBJ1-2 proteins outside the CDR3, reads DGGITQSPKYLFRKEGQNVTLSCEQNLNHDAMYWYRQDPGQGLRLIYYSQIVNDFQKGDIAEGYSVSREKKESFPLTVTSAQKNPTAFYLCASSRTLIGDGYGYTFGSGTRLTVV.